The rows below give T cell receptor beta chains drawn from one sample of a study of shared clonotypes between healthy human individuals. Profiling relied on immunoSEQ multiplex PCR, and the TCRdb table lists in-frame clones only, not all of them. The sample contains 2 million to 2.5 million clones, 85% to 95% of which appear only once. The sample was naive CD4+ T cells from PBMCs. Receptors were obtained from a man between 18 and 29 years old in good health. Some clones in this sample may be carry-over from other donors' samples. Both conserved end residues are part of each CDR3. Fields, in order: D gene, clone size, V gene, J gene, CDR3 DNA, CDR3 protein. The D gene is left open where the match is weak. Not every row has a clone size; where given, it reads once, few, many or a size class.

D gene: .
clone size: .
V gene: TRBV5-1
J gene: TRBJ2-7
CDR3 DNA: TGCGCCAGCAGCTTGGGCGTTGCAGGGTACTACGAGCAGTACTTC
CDR3 protein: CASSLGVAGYYEQYF

D gene: .
clone size: .
V gene: TRBV4-1
J gene: TRBJ1-6
CDR3 DNA: TGCGCCAGCAGCGTGACGGCTAATTCACCCCTCCACTTT
CDR3 protein: CASSVTANSPLHF

D gene: .
clone size: once
V gene: TRBV28
J gene: TRBJ1-4
CDR3 DNA: TGTGCCAGCAGTTCCACAGGGATTGATTATGAAAAACTGTTTTTT
CDR3 protein: CASSSTGIDYEKLFF

D gene: .
clone size: .
V gene: TRBV29-1
J gene: TRBJ2-1
CDR3 DNA: TGCAGCGCCAATGGGGGGTACGCAAGGAATGAGCAGTTCTTC
CDR3 protein: CSANGGYARNEQFF

D gene: .
clone size: .
V gene: TRBV15
J gene: TRBJ1-3
CDR3 DNA: TGTGCCACCAGCAGAGGAATTGACGGCTCTGGAAACACCATATATTTT
CDR3 protein: CATSRGIDGSGNTIYF

D gene: .
clone size: .
V gene: TRBV6-6
J gene: TRBJ1-2
CDR3 DNA: TGTGCCAGCAGTTACGGTGGCTATGGCTACACCTTC
CDR3 protein: CASSYGGYGYTF

D gene: .
clone size: .
V gene: TRBV30
J gene: TRBJ2-5
CDR3 DNA: TGTGCCTGGGGGACGAAAGGGGCAGAGACCCAGTACTTC
CDR3 protein: CAWGTKGAETQYF

D gene: TRBD2
clone size: .
V gene: TRBV29-1
J gene: TRBJ2-1
CDR3 DNA: TGCAGCGTGGATGGGACTAGCGGGGGGAATGAGCAGTTCTTC
CDR3 protein: CSVDGTSGGNEQFF

D gene: TRBD1
clone size: .
V gene: TRBV6-6
J gene: TRBJ1-2
CDR3 DNA: TGTGCCAGCAGCGAAGGGGGCGCGGACTATGGCTACACCTTC
CDR3 protein: CASSEGGADYGYTF

D gene: .
clone size: .
V gene: TRBV7-2
J gene: TRBJ2-7
CDR3 DNA: TGTGCCAGCAGCTTAGATTACAGAGCCGAGCAGTACTTC
CDR3 protein: CASSLDYRAEQYF

D gene: TRBD1
clone size: .
V gene: TRBV5-4
J gene: TRBJ1-1
CDR3 DNA: TGTGCCAGCAGCAGACAGGGGGCGTACACTGAAGCTTTCTTT
CDR3 protein: CASSRQGAYTEAFF

D gene: TRBD1
clone size: .
V gene: TRBV6-5
J gene: TRBJ2-7
CDR3 DNA: TGTGCCAGCAGTAAGACAGGGTTCCCCTACGAGCAGTACTTC
CDR3 protein: CASSKTGFPYEQYF

D gene: TRBD2
clone size: .
V gene: TRBV7-2
J gene: TRBJ2-7
CDR3 DNA: TGTGCCAGCAGCTTAGAGGCGGGAGCGGCGCTGGAGCAGTACTTC
CDR3 protein: CASSLEAGAALEQYF

D gene: .
clone size: .
V gene: TRBV7-8
J gene: TRBJ2-7
CDR3 DNA: TGTGCCAGCAGCTCCCCCCCCGGGCAGGTTAGCTCCTACGAGCAGTACTTC
CDR3 protein: CASSSPPGQVSSYEQYF

D gene: TRBD2
clone size: once
V gene: TRBV5-1
J gene: TRBJ2-7
CDR3 DNA: TGCGCCAGCAGCTTAGGTCTAGCGGGAGGGAACGAGCAGTACTTC
CDR3 protein: CASSLGLAGGNEQYF

D gene: .
clone size: .
V gene: TRBV21-1
J gene: TRBJ2-1
CDR3 DNA: TGTGCCAGCAGCAAAGGTGGGGGACGAAGCTCCTACAATGAGCAGTTCTTC
CDR3 protein: CASSKGGGRSSYNEQFF

D gene: .
clone size: .
V gene: TRBV11-2
J gene: TRBJ2-1
CDR3 DNA: TGTGCCAGCAGCTTTAGCCATGAGCAGTTCTTC
CDR3 protein: CASSFSHEQFF

D gene: TRBD2
clone size: once
V gene: TRBV28
J gene: TRBJ2-7
CDR3 DNA: TGTGCCAGCAGTGAAAAAGGGACTAGCGTTCTCCAGTACTTC
CDR3 protein: CASSEKGTSVLQYF

D gene: TRBD1
clone size: .
V gene: TRBV18
J gene: TRBJ1-1
CDR3 DNA: TGTGCCAGCTCACTCGGACAGGGTGGCACTGAAGCTTTCTTT
CDR3 protein: CASSLGQGGTEAFF

D gene: .
clone size: .
V gene: TRBV11-2
J gene: TRBJ1-1
CDR3 DNA: TGTGCCAGCAGCTCTCTTCGGGGAAAGAACACTGAAGCTTTCTTT
CDR3 protein: CASSSLRGKNTEAFF

D gene: .
clone size: .
V gene: TRBV6-5
J gene: TRBJ2-2
CDR3 DNA: TGTGCCAGCAGTTACCAGACCGGAGCGAACACCGGGGAGCTGTTTTTT
CDR3 protein: CASSYQTGANTGELFF

D gene: .
clone size: .
V gene: TRBV5-1
J gene: TRBJ2-3
CDR3 DNA: TGCGCCAGCAGCTTGGTGGGGGCGGGAGTAGCGGCAGATACGCAGTATTTT
CDR3 protein: CASSLVGAGVAADTQYF

D gene: .
clone size: .
V gene: TRBV5-4
J gene: TRBJ2-7
CDR3 DNA: TGTGCCAGCAATTTAGTTGAGGGCGAGCAGTACTTC
CDR3 protein: CASNLVEGEQYF

D gene: TRBD2
clone size: .
V gene: TRBV5-4
J gene: TRBJ2-5
CDR3 DNA: TGTGCCAGCAGCTGGGGCGCGGGAGGGAAAGAGACCCAGTACTTC
CDR3 protein: CASSWGAGGKETQYF

D gene: .
clone size: .
V gene: TRBV15
J gene: TRBJ2-5
CDR3 DNA: TGTGCCACCAGCAGAGATCGGGGTTTGGAGACCCAGTACTTC
CDR3 protein: CATSRDRGLETQYF

D gene: .
clone size: .
V gene: TRBV7-9
J gene: TRBJ2-1
CDR3 DNA: TGTGCCAGCAGCTTAGGCGCAGGTCTCTCCTACAATGAGCAGTTCTTC
CDR3 protein: CASSLGAGLSYNEQFF

D gene: TRBD1
clone size: once
V gene: TRBV28
J gene: TRBJ1-3
CDR3 DNA: TGTGCCAGCAGCGTGGGACAGGGGCGGGGAAACACCATATATTTT
CDR3 protein: CASSVGQGRGNTIYF

D gene: .
clone size: few
V gene: TRBV4-1
J gene: TRBJ2-1
CDR3 DNA: TGCGCCAGCAGCCAAGCAAAGATCGGGAGTAGGCCTAACAATGAGCAGTTCTTC
CDR3 protein: CASSQAKIGSRPNNEQFF

D gene: TRBD2
clone size: .
V gene: TRBV13
J gene: TRBJ2-4
CDR3 DNA: TGTGCCAGCAGCTCAAGGGAGGGCATTCAGTACTTC
CDR3 protein: CASSSREGIQYF

D gene: .
clone size: .
V gene: TRBV19
J gene: TRBJ1-2
CDR3 DNA: TGTGCCAGTAGTATAGACGGGACGCGGGGCTACACCTTC
CDR3 protein: CASSIDGTRGYTF

D gene: .
clone size: once
V gene: TRBV30
J gene: TRBJ2-1
CDR3 DNA: TGTGCCTGGAGTGACGGCGCCCGCAATGAGCAGTTCTTC
CDR3 protein: CAWSDGARNEQFF

D gene: .
clone size: .
V gene: TRBV18
J gene: TRBJ1-1
CDR3 DNA: TGTGCCAGCTCCCCTAGTGGGGGGCGCACTGAAGCTTTCTTT
CDR3 protein: CASSPSGGRTEAFF

D gene: .
clone size: .
V gene: TRBV5-1
J gene: TRBJ2-1
CDR3 DNA: TGCGCCAGCAGCTTGCAACACAATGAGCAGTTCTTC
CDR3 protein: CASSLQHNEQFF

D gene: .
clone size: once
V gene: TRBV4-2
J gene: TRBJ1-1
CDR3 DNA: TGTGCCAGCAGCCAAGTCGGATCCTTTACTATGAACACTGAAGCTTTCTTT
CDR3 protein: CASSQVGSFTMNTEAFF

D gene: .
clone size: .
V gene: TRBV2
J gene: TRBJ2-3
CDR3 DNA: TGTGCCAGCAGTGATGAGAGCACAGATACGCAGTATTTT
CDR3 protein: CASSDESTDTQYF

D gene: .
clone size: .
V gene: TRBV2
J gene: TRBJ2-7
CDR3 DNA: TGTGCCAGCAATCCGGGCCTGGGGGTCGAGCAGTACTTC
CDR3 protein: CASNPGLGVEQYF

D gene: .
clone size: .
V gene: TRBV6-1
J gene: TRBJ2-7
CDR3 DNA: TGTGCCAGCAGTGAGGTTTTCCCAACCTACGAGCAGTACTTC
CDR3 protein: CASSEVFPTYEQYF

D gene: TRBD2
clone size: .
V gene: TRBV5-6
J gene: TRBJ2-2
CDR3 DNA: TGTGCCAGCAGCCCCCGACTAGCGGGAGTACCCGGGGAGCTGTTTTTT
CDR3 protein: CASSPRLAGVPGELFF

D gene: .
clone size: .
V gene: TRBV6-6
J gene: TRBJ1-5
CDR3 DNA: TGTGCCAGCAGTTACGGCGGTAGCAATCAGCCCCAGCATTTT
CDR3 protein: CASSYGGSNQPQHF

D gene: .
clone size: .
V gene: TRBV5-1
J gene: TRBJ1-1
CDR3 DNA: TGCGCCAGCAGCTTGATGGACCGCGACACTGAAGCTTTCTTT
CDR3 protein: CASSLMDRDTEAFF

D gene: .
clone size: .
V gene: TRBV4-1
J gene: TRBJ2-3
CDR3 DNA: TGCGCCAGCAGCCAATTAAGCGCTAGCACAGATACGCAGTATTTT
CDR3 protein: CASSQLSASTDTQYF

D gene: TRBD1
clone size: .
V gene: TRBV10-2
J gene: TRBJ2-1
CDR3 DNA: TGCGCCAGCAGGAGGGACAGCTACAATGAGCAGTTCTTC
CDR3 protein: CASRRDSYNEQFF

D gene: .
clone size: .
V gene: TRBV4-3
J gene: TRBJ2-1
CDR3 DNA: TGCGCCAGCAGCCCCCGGACGAGCTCCTACAATGAGCAGTTCTTC
CDR3 protein: CASSPRTSSYNEQFF

D gene: TRBD1
clone size: .
V gene: TRBV19
J gene: TRBJ1-2
CDR3 DNA: TGTGCCAGCACCCCTTTCGGACAGGGCGGCTATGGCTACACCTTC
CDR3 protein: CASTPFGQGGYGYTF

D gene: .
clone size: .
V gene: TRBV18
J gene: TRBJ2-5
CDR3 DNA: TGTGCCAGCTCACCATTCACGGTTCAGACCTCAGGAGAGACCCAGTACTTC
CDR3 protein: CASSPFTVQTSGETQYF

D gene: .
clone size: .
V gene: TRBV9
J gene: TRBJ2-7
CDR3 DNA: TGTGCCAGCAGCGTAGCCCCTTTGGGACGGCTGAGCTCCTACGAGCAGTACTTC
CDR3 protein: CASSVAPLGRLSSYEQYF